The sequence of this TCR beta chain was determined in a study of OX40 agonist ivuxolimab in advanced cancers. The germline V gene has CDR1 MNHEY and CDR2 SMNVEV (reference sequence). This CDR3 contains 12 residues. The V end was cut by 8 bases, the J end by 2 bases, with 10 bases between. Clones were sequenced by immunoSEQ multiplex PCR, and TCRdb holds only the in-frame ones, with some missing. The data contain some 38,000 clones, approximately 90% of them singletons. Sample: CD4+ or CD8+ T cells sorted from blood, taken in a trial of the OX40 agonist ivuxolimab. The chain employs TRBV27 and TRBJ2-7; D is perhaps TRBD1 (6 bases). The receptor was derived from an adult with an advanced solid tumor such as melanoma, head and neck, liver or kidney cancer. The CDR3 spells CASRDNPYEQYF. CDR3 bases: TGTGCCAGCCGGGACAATCCCTACGAGCAGTACTTC.